The rows below give T cell receptor beta chains drawn from one sample of a study of blood T cell repertoires in COVID-19. Produced via immunoSEQ multiplex PCR; TCRdb's table is partial and in-frame only. This repertoire shows approximately 90,000 clones, 65% to 90% found once; its top ten account for just under 25%. The sequenced material came from peripheral blood. These receptors were collected from a man in his 60s with acute or convalescent COVID-19. The CDR3 runs from the conserved cysteine through the conserved F or W. The order of the fields is J gene, V gene, D gene, clone size, CDR3 protein, CDR3 DNA. A D gene is named only where the DNA matches it firmly. Not all rows give a size; the values are once, few, many and, for expanded clones, a class.

TRBJ2-7 TRBV2 NA NA CASSVTGLIGEQYF TGTGCCAGCAGTGTAACGGGTTTGATCGGCGAGCAGTACTTC
TRBJ2-7 TRBV7-6 NA NA CASSLNLRGPGALLYEQYF TGTGCCAGCAGCTTAAATCTGCGAGGGCCAGGGGCGCTACTATACGAGCAGTACTTC
TRBJ2-5 TRBV18 NA NA CASSVGFQETQYF TGTGCCAGCTCAGTGGGCTTTCAAGAGACCCAGTACTTC
TRBJ2-7 TRBV5-1 TRBD1 NA CASSSGQGSYEQYF TGCGCCAGCAGCTCGGGACAGGGATCTTACGAGCAGTACTTC
TRBJ1-1 TRBV19 NA NA CARQTGSMNTEAFF TGTGCCAGGCAGACCGGGAGCATGAACACTGAAGCTTTCTTT
TRBJ1-2 TRBV19 NA NA CASRASHRTDYGYTF TGTGCCAGTAGGGCCTCCCACCGGACAGATTATGGCTACACCTTC
TRBJ1-2 TRBV28 NA NA CASSLAGYYGYTF TGTGCCAGCAGTTTGGCAGGCTACTATGGCTACACCTTC
TRBJ1-3 TRBV7-2 NA once CASSITGLSKGNTIYF TGTGCCAGCAGCATTACAGGGTTATCGAAAGGAAACACCATATATTTT
TRBJ2-2 TRBV11-3 NA NA CASSLGANTGELFF TGTGCCAGCAGCTTAGGCGCGAACACCGGGGAGCTGTTTTTT
TRBJ1-5 TRBV9 NA NA CASSGGREGNQPQHF TGTGCCAGCAGCGGGGGCAGGGAAGGCAATCAGCCCCAGCATTTT
TRBJ1-4 TRBV3-1/TRBV3-2 NA NA CASSQFNRGGSNEKLFF TGTGCCAGCAGCCAGTTTAATAGGGGGGGCTCTAATGAAAAACTGTTTTTT
TRBJ2-2 TRBV9 NA NA CASSPSLARELFF TGTGCCAGCAGCCCGTCTTTAGCCAGGGAGCTGTTTTTT
TRBJ1-2 TRBV6-1 NA NA CASSEWGGGYTF TGTGCCAGCAGTGAATGGGGCGGCGGCTACACCTTC
TRBJ1-4 TRBV6-4 TRBD1 NA CASSHDRGDEKLFF TGTGCCAGCAGCCACGACAGGGGTGACGAAAAACTGTTTTTT
TRBJ2-7 TRBV29-1 TRBD1 NA CSVETGVTYEQYF TGCAGCGTCGAAACAGGGGTAACCTACGAGCAGTACTTC
TRBJ2-1 TRBV7-2 NA NA CASSLPGGYNEQFF TGTGCCAGCAGCCTCCCCGGAGGTTACAATGAGCAGTTCTTC
TRBJ1-2 TRBV29-1 TRBD1 NA CSAKTGGGYTF TGCAGCGCGAAGACAGGGGGCGGCTACACCTTC
TRBJ2-3 TRBV29-1 TRBD1 NA CSGDRADTQYF TGCAGCGGTGACAGGGCAGATACGCAGTATTTT
TRBJ1-1 TRBV14 NA NA CASSQYRNTEAFF TGTGCCAGCAGCCAGTACAGGAACACTGAAGCTTTCTTT
TRBJ2-2 TRBV7-3 TRBD2 NA CASSQTSGATGELFF TGTGCCAGCAGCCAGACTAGCGGGGCCACCGGGGAGCTGTTTTTT
TRBJ1-1 TRBV3-1/TRBV3-2 NA NA CASAPGGRNTEAFF TGTGCCAGCGCGCCGGGGGGGAGGAACACTGAAGCTTTCTTT
TRBJ1-3 TRBV11-2 NA NA CASSLKGAGNTIYF TGTGCCAGCAGCTTAAAGGGAGCCGGAAACACCATATATTTT
TRBJ1-3 TRBV30 NA NA CAWSRGDTIYF TGTGCCTGGAGTCGGGGGGACACCATATATTTT
TRBJ2-1 TRBV3-1/TRBV3-2 TRBD2 NA CASSQPGGPRNEQFF TGTGCCAGCAGCCAGCCGGGGGGGCCGCGGAATGAGCAGTTCTTC
TRBJ1-6 TRBV5-1 NA once CASSPADGVYNSPLHF TGCGCCAGCAGCCCCGCGGACGGGGTCTATAATTCACCCCTCCACTTT
TRBJ1-5 TRBV19 NA NA CASTGPYQPQHF TGTGCCAGTACAGGGCCATATCAGCCCCAGCATTTT
TRBJ2-1 TRBV29-1 TRBD1 NA CSVNYLTGAEYNEQFF TGCAGCGTTAACTACCTGACAGGGGCAGAGTACAATGAGCAGTTCTTC